Here is one TCR beta chain with its context. Antigen unknown. The sample comes from a study of Ad26.COV2.S vaccination and SARS-CoV-2 variants. Study overall: Once, or twice with 56 days between doses, Ad26.COV2.S was given intramuscularly. Notes on the study in general: People who got the vaccine or the placebo had similar non-spike TCR breadth.

The germline V and J ends were trimmed by 2 bases and 2 bases, with 10 bases remaining between them. CDR3 size: 16 residues. Germline values: CDR1 LGHNA, CDR2 YSLEER. Sample treatment: some 20 received Ad26.COV2.S at low or high dose, single or two shots; about 5 received placebo; per-sample allocation not given. Sampling occurred on day 63 after the first vaccine or placebo injection. Profiled with immunoSEQ multiplex PCR; TCRdb holds only in-frame clones, not every one. The sample lists over 400,000 clones, 80% to 95% seen once, with 1.5% to 2% in the top ten. The source of this sequence is a person aged 18 to 59 who received the Ad26.COV2.S COVID-19 vaccine or a placebo. V and J are TRBV4-3 and TRBJ2-6, with D uncertain. The sequenced sample was peripheral blood, obtained in a trial of Ad26.COV2.S vaccine versus placebo. CDR3 region: CASSQSDRAGANVLTF. The CDR3 region has the DNA TGCGCCAGCAGCCAAAGTGATAGGGCTGGGGCCAACGTCCTGACTTTC.